A single sample gave rise to the 27 T cell receptor beta chains below, sequenced in a study of molecular identifiers for immune sequencing clone quantification. From the PCR reads, TCRdb called clonotypes with MiXCR, one entry per CDR3 protein. Counted here are 550,000 to 750,000 distinct CDR3 sequences, approximately 20% occurring once; the ten biggest clones make up around 0.86%. Sequenced: naive CD8+ T cells from blood, with Jurkat cell RNA spiked in. Stated subset: FACS-sorted CD8+CD4-CCR7+CD45RA+ naive T cells. The receptors were sampled from a human donor in good health. Some libraries in this study had Jurkat cell RNA spiked in.

This clonotype was detected ten times or more. V and J are TRBV28 and TRBJ2-5, with 7 bases fitting TRBD1. This CDR3 region has 12 residues. CDR1 is MDHEN, CDR2 SYDVKM, per germline. V trimming: 3 bases; J trimming: 10 bases; junction bases outside the gene matches: 5. The CDR3: CASSFPQGVQYF. Here the CDR3 DNA reads TGTGCCAGCAGTTTCCCCCAGGGGGTCCAGTACTTC.

Ten or more counts support this clonotype. The rearrangement links TRBV5-6 to TRBJ1-2; 8 bases are shared with TRBD1. V lost 2 bases and J lost 6; bases outside the gene matches: 9. The germline V gene has CDR1 SGHDT and CDR2 YYEEEE. This CDR3 is 15 amino acids long. CDR3 in DNA: TGTGCCAGCAGCTTCCCACAGGGGGGCGGCGATGGCTACACCTTC. This translates into CASSFPQGGGDGYTF.

Ten or more counts support this clonotype. The chain links TRBV4-1 to TRBJ1-1; 10 bases line up with TRBD1. The CDR3 sequence is 14 residues long. CDR1 is MGHRA and CDR2 is YSYEKL in the germline V gene. Trimming cost V 2 bases and J 10 bases; bases outside gene matches: 7. CDR3: CASSQINRDRGAFF. The CDR3 region has the DNA TGCGCCAGCAGCCAAATAAACCGGGACAGGGGAGCTTTCTTT.

This clonotype was recorded at least ten times. V is TRBV12-5 and J is TRBJ2-5; D could derive from TRBD1 or TRBD2 (5 bases each). The CDR3 is 16 amino acids. V was clipped by 2 bases and J by 1 base, with 14 bases between them. Germline-derived CDR1 and CDR2 are LGHNT and FRNRAP. The CDR3 nucleotides are TGTGCTAGTGGTTTGTTGACTACCGGGACCCAAGAGACCCAGTACTTC. It specifies CASGLLTTGTQETQYF. The complete variable domain, with remaining parts taken from reference TRBV12-5 and TRBJ2-5, reads DARVTQTPRHKVTEMGQEVTMRCQPILGHNTVFWYRQTMMQGLELLAYFRNRAPLDDSGMPKDRFSAEMPDATLATLKIQPSEPRDSAVYFCASGLLTTGTQETQYFGPGTRLLVL.

This chain joins TRBV6-1 and TRBJ2-7; unclear D gene. This CDR3 has 12 residues. Germline V CDR1 and CDR2: MNHNS, SASEGT. The CDR3 coding sequence is TGTGTCACCTGGGCAGGCTCCTACGAGCAGTACTTC. This translates into CVTWAGSYEQYF.

This clonotype appeared many times. For the CDR3, the DNA is TGCAGCGTTGAACAAGGGTATGGGGCCAACGTCCTGACTTTC. The encoded protein is CSVEQGYGANVLTF. V is TRBV29-1 and J is TRBJ2-6; no clear D. V dropped 2 bases and J dropped 3 bases, with 8 bases sitting between them. The V gene's germline CDR1 is SQVTM and CDR2 ANQGSEA. The CDR3 length is 14 residues.

This clonotype was seen ten or more times. The CDR3 DNA follows: TGTGCCAGCAGCTTAGGTGGGGCGTACATGAACACTGAAGCTTTCTTT. It specifies CASSLGGAYMNTEAFF. The rearrangement uses TRBV7-2 and TRBJ1-1; a possible D gene is TRBD1 (5 bases). With 1 base removed from V and 0 bases from J, the gap between germline ends came to 12 bases. CDR1 is SGHTA and CDR2 is FQGNSA in the germline V gene. The length of the CDR3 is 16 residues.

This clonotype was recorded many times. The chain uses TRBV27 and TRBJ2-7; 10 positions match TRBD2. From germline, CDR1 is MNHEY and CDR2 SMNVEV (reference sequence). Trimming took 6 bases from V and 4 from J; bases not matched to a gene: 6. The CDR3 sequence is 14 residues long. CDR3 protein: CASRTRAGGYEQYF. The CDR3 DNA reads TGTGCCAGCAGGACCCGAGCGGGAGGGTACGAGCAGTACTTC.

This clonotype was seen at least ten times. In DNA, the CDR3 is TGTGCCACCAGTGATAACACATGGGGCTATGGCTACACCTTC. It translates to CATSDNTWGYGYTF. The rearrangement links TRBV24-1 to TRBJ1-2; D is unclear. Between the trimmed V and J ends, which lost 3 bases and 4 bases, there was a span of 11 bases. Germline V gene lookup returns CDR1 KGHDR and CDR2 SFDVKD. This CDR3 is 14 amino acids long.

On this clonotype: It may be a read error: a sequence one base away is much more abundant. The chain uses TRBV24-1 and TRBJ2-3; D remains unclear. This CDR3 contains 13 residues. CDR1 KGHDR and CDR2 SFDVKD come from the germline V gene. The DNA of the CDR3 is TGTGCCACCAGTGACCGGGCCTGGGATATGCAGTATTTT. It codes for CATSDRAWDMQYF.

This clonotype has at least ten counts. The CDR3 DNA follows: TGCAGTGCTAGGCCAGCGGGAAGCTACGAGCAGTACTTC. Protein product: CSARPAGSYEQYF. The rearrangement joins TRBV20-1 to TRBJ2-7; TRBD2 matches 7 bases. Unmatched junction bases numbered 5, after V lost 3 bases and J lost 3 bases. This CDR3 region has 13 residues. Germline CDR1 DFQATT, CDR2 SNEGSKA (reference sequence).

This clonotype has at least ten counts. DNA for the CDR3: TGTGCCAGCAGCTTAATCGGAGCTCTGGGAAACACCATATATTTT. Protein: CASSLIGALGNTIYF. This rearrangement joins TRBV7-2 to TRBJ1-3; D not resolved. The CDR3 extends over 15 amino acids. Trimming left V 2 bases short and J 4 bases short, with 12 bases between. CDR1 and CDR2 (germline): SGHTA, FQGNSA.

The chain is built from TRBV6-6 and TRBJ1-1, with unresolved D. Trimming shortened V by 6 bases and J by 8 bases, and 16 bases separated the two germline ends. CDR1 MNHNY and CDR2 SVGAGI come from the germline V gene (reference sequence). The length of the CDR3 is 13 residues. CDR3 sequence reads: CASSPDVATEAFF. CDR3 DNA: TGTGCCAGCAGCCCCGACGTAGCTACGGAAGCTTTCTTT.

The table lists this clonotype with a few counts. This chain joins TRBV10-3 and TRBJ2-7; 9 bases map to TRBD2. Trimming cost V 7 bases and J 5 bases; bases outside gene matches: 6. Germline V gene lookup returns CDR1 ENHRY and CDR2 SYGVKD. The CDR3 is 13 amino acids. CDR3 sequence: CAIMAGGNHEQYF. The CDR3 DNA reads as TGTGCCATCATGGCGGGAGGGAACCACGAGCAGTACTTC.

This clonotype was found a few times. J is TRBJ2-3 and V is TRBV15; D is perhaps TRBD2 (5 bases). The germline gives CDR1 LNHNV, CDR2 YYDKDF (reference sequence). Trimming shortened V by 0 bases and J by 8 bases, and 9 bases separated the two germline ends. This CDR3 has 13 residues. The CDR3 here is CATSRDRRGTQYF. The CDR3 DNA is TGTGCCACCAGCAGAGATAGACGGGGTACGCAGTATTTT. Full variable domain (remainder filled in from reference TRBV15 and TRBJ2-3): DAMVIQNPRYQVTQFGKPVTLSCSQTLNHNVMYWYQQKSSQAPKLLFHYYDKDFNNEADTPDNFQSRRPNTSFCFLDIRSPGLGDTAMYLCATSRDRRGTQYFGPGTRLTVL.

This clonotype was picked up many times. The chain carries TRBV7-9 and TRBJ2-7; 9 bases fit TRBD1. CDR3 length: 15 amino acids. Losses at the gene ends were 4 bases for V and 3 bases for J; bases not matched to a gene: 7. CDR1 and CDR2 (germline): SEHNR, FQNEAQ (reference sequence). CDR3 loop: CASSSLPGQGYEQYF. CDR3 sequence (DNA): TGTGCCAGCAGCTCCCTACCGGGACAGGGCTACGAGCAGTACTTC.

The chain has TRBV4-3 and TRBJ2-1; 14 nucleotides align to TRBD2. The germline gives CDR1 LGHNA, CDR2 YSLEER. The junction had 6 bases not matched to a gene; V was cut back by 3 bases and J by 5 bases. The CDR3 runs to 17 residues. The CDR3 bases are TGCGCCAGCAGCCACCCGGGACTAGCGGGGGAAAACAATGAGCAGTTCTTC. Protein: CASSHPGLAGENNEQFF.

This clonotype was detected only a few times. The chain couples TRBV19 to TRBJ1-1, with a weak D call TRBD1 (6 bases). Trimming removed 3 bases from V and 4 bases from J, with 21 bases in between. Germline V gives CDR1 LNHDA, CDR2 SQIVND (reference sequence). The CDR3 sequence is 17 residues long. The DNA of the CDR3 is TGTGCCAGTAGTATCCCAACACGAAGGGAAGGGGGCACTGAAGCTTTCTTT. Amino acids: CASSIPTRREGGTEAFF.

This clonotype has at least ten counts. The chain carries TRBV19 and TRBJ1-5, with D unresolved. This CDR3 comprises 13 residues. Trimming stripped 3 bases from V and 6 bases from J, with 9 bases between. Per the germline V gene, CDR1 is LNHDA and CDR2 is SQIVND (reference sequence). CDR3 bases: TGTGCCAGTAGTATGGACCTGACTCAGCCCCAGCATTTT. Residues: CASSMDLTQPQHF.

This clonotype was recorded a few times. V and J are TRBV4-3 and TRBJ1-1; D may be TRBD1 (5 bases). Germline V CDR1 and CDR2: LGHNA, YSLEER. V shed 2 bases and J shed 2 bases, with 12 bases lying between them. The CDR3 has 15 residues. The CDR3 DNA reads TGCGCCAGCAGCCAATCACCTGGGGGAAACACTGAAGCTTTCTTT. Translated: CASSQSPGGNTEAFF.

Turning to this clonotype: This could be a read error, since a much larger clone is one nucleotide away. The chain combines TRBV9 with TRBJ1-1, with D uncertain. Germline CDR1 and CDR2: SGDLS and YYNGEE. The CDR3 contains 14 residues. V lost 4 bases and J lost 4, with 14 bases in between. CDR3 sequence: CASSPVSGSTEAFF. The CDR3 nucleotides are TGTGCCAGCAGCCCGGTTTCTGGGAGCACTGAAGCTTTCTTT.

This clonotype has at least ten counts. The chain couples TRBV24-1 to TRBJ2-3; D is uncertain. This CDR3 contains 14 residues. V lost 1 base and J 2 bases, leaving 6 bases between the germline ends. Germline CDR1 is KGHDR and CDR2 is SFDVKD. Written as DNA, the CDR3 is TGTGCCACCAGTGATTTCCGTCCCACAGATACGCAGTATTTT. Its protein product is CATSDFRPTDTQYF.

This clonotype turned up a few times. At one of its ends the junction is not consistent with the germline gene, which may arise from a read error. V usage is TRBV7-2 and J usage is TRBJ2-7; 9 nucleotides line up with TRBD1. Germline CDR1 SGHTA, CDR2 FQGNSA. The CDR3 runs 15 residues. The CDR3 sequence: CASNLGQGRAYEQYF. CDR3 DNA sequence: TGTGCCAGCAACTTAGGACAGGGGCGAGCCTACGAGCAGTACTTC.

This clonotype was observed a few times. This CDR3 reads CASSLSFAGGRYEQYF. CDR3 bases: TGTGCCAGCAGTTTATCGTTCGCAGGGGGCCGCTACGAGCAGTACTTC. The rearrangement uses TRBV27 and TRBJ2-7; 8 nucleotides line up with TRBD1. The V gene end was trimmed by 0 bases and the J gene end by 3 bases; junction bases not matched to a gene: 7. The CDR3 consists of 16 residues. The germline V gene encodes CDR1 MNHEY and CDR2 SMNVEV (reference sequence).

CDR3 in amino acids: CASSFTGSDSYEQYF. The CDR3 bases are TGTGCCAGCAGTTTTACCGGGTCCGACTCCTACGAGCAGTACTTC. The rearrangement joins TRBV27 to TRBJ2-7; D is unresolved. This CDR3 region has 15 residues. Germline loops: CDR1 MNHEY, CDR2 SMNVEV (reference sequence). V was cut by 3 bases and J by 0 bases, with 12 bases left in between.

This sequence joins TRBV24-1 and TRBJ2-2; D unresolved. Trimming took off 5 bases at V and 2 bases at J, with 17 bases between the two ends. The CDR3 contains 17 residues. CDR1 and CDR2 (germline): KGHDR, SFDVKD. CDR3 sequence reads: CATSGPSILGNTGELFF. CDR3 DNA sequence: TGTGCCACCAGTGGTCCCTCAATATTAGGAAACACCGGGGAGCTGTTTTTT.

This clonotype was recorded many times. This chain uses TRBV27 with TRBJ1-6; a possible D gene is TRBD1 (6 bases). Trimming took off 6 bases at V and 7 bases at J, with 13 bases between the two ends. Per germline, CDR1 MNHEY and CDR2 SMNVEV (reference sequence). This CDR3 comprises 14 residues. CDR3 residues: CASRRDNLNSPLHF. CDR3 nucleotide sequence: TGTGCCAGCAGACGGGACAATCTCAATTCACCCCTCCACTTT.